The rows below give T cell receptor beta chains drawn from one sample of a study of Graves' ophthalmopathy and Graves' hyperthyroidism. TCRdb ran MiXCR on the multiplex PCR reads and lists one entry per CDR3 protein. The sample yields 1 million to 1.3 million distinct CDR3 sequences, roughly 35% seen once. Specimen: peripheral blood or thyroid tissue (not recorded which). The receptors shown here come from an adult man with Graves' hyperthyroidism. CDR3s include the opening cysteine and the closing phenylalanine or tryptophan. A D gene is named only where the DNA matches it firmly. Clone size is shown for a subset of rows, as once, few, many or a class of expanded clone.

TRBJ1-2	-	-	TRBV29-1	TGCAGCGTCTTGGGACTAGCGGGAATCGGCTACACCTTC	CSVLGLAGIGYTF
TRBJ1-4	many	-	TRBV2	TGTGCCAGCAACGTCCAGGGCCCAACTAATGAAAAACTGTTTTTT	CASNVQGPTNEKLFF
TRBJ2-5	many	TRBD1	TRBV7-8	TGTGCCAGCAGCAACCCCGGGACAGGGGCTCAAGAGACCCAGTACTTC	CASSNPGTGAQETQYF
TRBJ1-1	many	-	TRBV5-1	TGCGCCAGCAGCTTACACAGGGAGGCAGAAGCTTTCTTT	CASSLHREAEAFF
TRBJ1-6	-	TRBD1	TRBV11-2	TGTGCCAGCAAATCTCATCGACAGGGGGATAATTCACCCCTCCACTTT	CASKSHRQGDNSPLHF
TRBJ1-2	many	-	TRBV29-1	TGCAGCGTTGCTTATTCGGGTTATGGCTACACCTTC	CSVAYSGYGYTF
TRBJ1-1	many	-	TRBV7-9	TGTGCCAGCAGCTTAGCACAGGGTCCTGAAGCTTTCTTT	CASSLAQGPEAFF
TRBJ1-2	few	-	TRBV28	TGTGCCAGCAGACTCTACTATGGCTACACCTTC	CASRLYYGYTF
TRBJ1-2	many	-	TRBV10-3	TGTGCCATCTCCAGGGGAGACTATGGCTACACCTTC	CAISRGDYGYTF
TRBJ2-1	-	-	TRBV10-2	TGCGCCAGCAGTGATAGCGGATCCTACAATGAGCAGTTCTTC	CASSDSGSYNEQFF
TRBJ1-1	-	-	TRBV10-3	TGTGCCATCAGAGGTCGGTCTGAAGCTTTCTTT	CAIRGRSEAFF
TRBJ1-5	once	TRBD1	TRBV5-6	TGTGCCAGCAGCCGCGGGACAGCCGAGGGGCAGCCCCAGCATTTT	CASSRGTAEGQPQHF
TRBJ1-6	-	-	TRBV2	TGTGCCAGCGGGAAGACGGGGGGCTCGCGGTCACCCCTCCACTTT	CASGKTGGSRSPLHF
TRBJ2-7	few	TRBD2	TRBV11-2	TGTGCCAGCAGCCCCCGCGCTCTAGCGGGAGCTTTCTACGAGCAGTACTTC	CASSPRALAGAFYEQYF
TRBJ1-6	many	-	TRBV10-3	TGTGCCATCAGTGAGTCACGGGGCAGGACGGCACCCCTCCACTTT	CAISESRGRTAPLHF
TRBJ1-2	many	-	TRBV12-3/TRBV12-4	TGTGCCAGCAGTTTAGGCCTCAGGGGAACCGGCTACACCTTC	CASSLGLRGTGYTF
TRBJ2-3	many	-	TRBV29-1	TGCAGCGTTGATGAGGCAGGGACGCAGTATTTT	CSVDEAGTQYF